What follows is one TCR beta chain and its context. Its antigen is unidentified. Trimming cost V 0 bases and J 9 bases; bases outside gene matches: 10. In germline, CDR1 is LGHNA, CDR2 YNFKEQ. The CDR3 spans 16 residues. This sample is drawn from a study of blood T cells in healthy people across ages. Study-level findings and limits: Unsorted PBMCs blocked a conclusive comparison of naive and antigen-experienced cells. The fall in TCR beta diversity per million T cells was roughly linear with age.

A sample-barcoded 5' primer and a J-beta primer mix were used in a second PCR of roughly 7 to 12 cycles. MiXCR, applied by TCRdb to the 5' RACE reads, yields one record per CDR3 protein. The repertoire holds 790,000 or so distinct CDR3 sequences, 46% seen once, with less than 20% in the top ten. The sequenced material came from blood. The TCR originated in an elderly man in good health. The gene calls are TRBV4-2 and TRBJ2-1; the match to TRBD2 covers 8 bases. CDR3 DNA sequence: TGTGCCAGCAGCCAAGATCGGGGGGGGCGGGTAGGTGAGCAGTTCTTC. Amino acid sequence: CASSQDRGGRVGEQFF.